The entry below gives a single TCR beta chain sequence along with its context. The antigen is unknown. Trimming left V 3 bases short and J 2 bases short, with 11 bases between. Germline CDR1 is SGHNT and CDR2 is YYREEE (reference sequence). This CDR3 is 14 amino acids long. The sample is drawn from a study of T cell responses to AZD1222 COVID-19 vaccine. Study findings and constraints: Females made up more of the donors, who were largely white British, and clonal diversity may have come out too low.

Only in-frame clones appear in the TCRdb table, and some are missing; sequencing was by immunoSEQ multiplex PCR. The repertoire has roughly 150,000 clones, around 87% of them found once; the top ten carry 8% to 10%. Pooling of second doses given at about 4 or about 12 weeks was done. Here the sequenced sample was peripheral blood, taken 28 days after the second AZD1222 dose. This receptor was obtained from an adult who received the AZD1222 COVID-19 vaccine. The rearrangement joins TRBV5-4 to TRBJ1-1, with D possibly matching TRBD1 (5 bases). The CDR3 DNA reads as TGTGCCAGCAGCTCCCCTACAGGTAACACTGAAGCTTTCTTT. This gives the protein CASSSPTGNTEAFF.